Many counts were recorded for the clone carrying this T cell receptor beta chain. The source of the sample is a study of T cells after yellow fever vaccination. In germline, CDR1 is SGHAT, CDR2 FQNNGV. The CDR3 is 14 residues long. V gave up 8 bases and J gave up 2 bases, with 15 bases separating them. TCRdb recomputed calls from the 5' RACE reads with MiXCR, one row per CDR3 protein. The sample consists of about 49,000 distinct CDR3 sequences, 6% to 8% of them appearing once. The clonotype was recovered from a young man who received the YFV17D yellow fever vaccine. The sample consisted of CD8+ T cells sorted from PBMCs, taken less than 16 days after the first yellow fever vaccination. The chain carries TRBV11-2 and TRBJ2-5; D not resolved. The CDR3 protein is CASSDAWVQETQYF. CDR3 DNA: TGTGCCAGCTCCGACGCCTGGGTGCAAGAGACCCAGTACTTC.